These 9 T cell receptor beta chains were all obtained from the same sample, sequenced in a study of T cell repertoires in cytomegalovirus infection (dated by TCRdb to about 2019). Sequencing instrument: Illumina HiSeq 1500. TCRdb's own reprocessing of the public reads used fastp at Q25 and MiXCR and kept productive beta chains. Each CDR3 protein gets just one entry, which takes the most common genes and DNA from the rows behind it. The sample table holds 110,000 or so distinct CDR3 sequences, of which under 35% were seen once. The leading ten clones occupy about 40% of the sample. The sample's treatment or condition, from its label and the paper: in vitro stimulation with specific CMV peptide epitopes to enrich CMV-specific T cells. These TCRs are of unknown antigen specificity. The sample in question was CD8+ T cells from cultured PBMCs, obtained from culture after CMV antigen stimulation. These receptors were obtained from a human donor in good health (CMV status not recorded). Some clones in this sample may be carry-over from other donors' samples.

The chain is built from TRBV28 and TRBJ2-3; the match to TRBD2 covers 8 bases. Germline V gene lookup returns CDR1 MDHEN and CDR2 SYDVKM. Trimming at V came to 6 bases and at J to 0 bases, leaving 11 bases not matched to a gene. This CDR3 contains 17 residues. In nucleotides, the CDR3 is TGTGCCAGCAGCCGACCCACTAGCGGTGAAAGCACAGATACGCAGTATTTT. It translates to CASSRPTSGESTDTQYF.

The CDR3 coding sequence is TGCAGCGTTGAGCATTATCGAGCGGGGACCAGCTCCTACGAGCAGTACTTC. Amino acids: CSVEHYRAGTSSYEQYF. The chain carries TRBV29-1 and TRBJ2-7; 7 positions agree with TRBD2. Trimming cost V 3 bases and J 0 bases; bases outside gene matches: 14. The germline CDR1 and CDR2 sequences are SQVTM and ANQGSEA. CDR3 length equals 17 residues.

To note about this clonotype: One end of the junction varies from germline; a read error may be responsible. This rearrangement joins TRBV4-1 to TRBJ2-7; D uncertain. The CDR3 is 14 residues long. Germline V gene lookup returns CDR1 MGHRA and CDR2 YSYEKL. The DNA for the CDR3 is TGCGCCGGCAGCCAAGTACCTCGATCCTACGAGCAGTACTTC. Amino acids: CAGSQVPRSYEQYF.

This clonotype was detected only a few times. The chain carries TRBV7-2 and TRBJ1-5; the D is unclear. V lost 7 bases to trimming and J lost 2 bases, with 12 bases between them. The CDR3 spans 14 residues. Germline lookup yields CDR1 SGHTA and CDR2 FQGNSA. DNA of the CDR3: TGTGCCAGCACCCCCCAGGTGGGCAATCAGCCCCAGCATTTT. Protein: CASTPQVGNQPQHF.

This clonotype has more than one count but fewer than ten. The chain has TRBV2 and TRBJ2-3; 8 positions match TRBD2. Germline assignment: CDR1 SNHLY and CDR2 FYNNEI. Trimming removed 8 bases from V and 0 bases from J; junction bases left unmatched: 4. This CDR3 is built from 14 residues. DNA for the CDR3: TGTGCCAGCCTGCGGGGGGCAAGCACAGATACGCAGTATTTT. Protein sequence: CASLRGASTDTQYF.

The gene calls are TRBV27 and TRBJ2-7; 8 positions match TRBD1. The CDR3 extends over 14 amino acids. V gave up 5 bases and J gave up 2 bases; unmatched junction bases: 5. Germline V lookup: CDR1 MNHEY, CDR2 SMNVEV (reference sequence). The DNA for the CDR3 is TGTGCCAGCAGTCCCACAGGGGGTCCCTACGAGCAGTACTTC. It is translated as CASSPTGGPYEQYF.

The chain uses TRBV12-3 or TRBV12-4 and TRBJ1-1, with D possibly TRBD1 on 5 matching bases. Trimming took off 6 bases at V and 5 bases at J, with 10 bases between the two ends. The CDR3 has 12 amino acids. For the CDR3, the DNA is TGTGCCAGCAGGAGCAGGGTGACTGAAGCTTTCTTT. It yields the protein CASRSRVTEAFF.

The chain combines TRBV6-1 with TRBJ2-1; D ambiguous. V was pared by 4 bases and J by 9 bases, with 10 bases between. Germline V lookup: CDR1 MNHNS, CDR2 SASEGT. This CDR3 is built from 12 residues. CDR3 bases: TGTGCCAGCAGTGTGGCCCTGGGTGAGCAGTTCTTC. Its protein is CASSVALGEQFF.

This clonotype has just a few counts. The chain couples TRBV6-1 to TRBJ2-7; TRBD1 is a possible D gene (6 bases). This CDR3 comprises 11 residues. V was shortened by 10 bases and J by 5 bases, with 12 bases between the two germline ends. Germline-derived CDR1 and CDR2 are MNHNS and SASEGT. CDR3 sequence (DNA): TGTGCCACGCAGAGGGGGAACGAGCAGTACTTC. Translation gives CATQRGNEQYF.